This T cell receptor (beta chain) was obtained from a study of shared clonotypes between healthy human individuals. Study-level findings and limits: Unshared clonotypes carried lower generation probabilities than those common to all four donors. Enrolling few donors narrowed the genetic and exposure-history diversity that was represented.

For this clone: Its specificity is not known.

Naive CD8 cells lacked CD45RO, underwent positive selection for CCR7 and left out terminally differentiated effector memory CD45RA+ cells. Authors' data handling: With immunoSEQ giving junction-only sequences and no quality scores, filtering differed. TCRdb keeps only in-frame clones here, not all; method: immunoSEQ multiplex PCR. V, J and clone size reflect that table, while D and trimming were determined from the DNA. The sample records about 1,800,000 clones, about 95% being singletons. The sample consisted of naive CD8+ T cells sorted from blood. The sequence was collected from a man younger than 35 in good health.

This CDR3 reads CASISQTGWTGELFF. CDR3 nucleotide sequence: TGTGCCAGCATCTCCCAGACAGGGTGGACCGGGGAGCTGTTTTTT. The chain combines TRBV7-9 with TRBJ2-2; 7 nucleotides agree with TRBD1. Looked up from germline, CDR1 is SEHNR and CDR2 is FQNEAQ (reference sequence). The CDR3 is made up of 15 amino acids. J gave up 5 bases and V 7 bases, and 10 bases lay outside the gene matches.